This TCR beta chain was sequenced for a study of T cell responses to AZD1222 COVID-19 vaccine. Study-level points and caveats: Once two AZD1222 doses were given, Spike-specific TCR breadth and depth went up. Reports say nearly half of spike-specific TCRs go after unmutated variant regions. Seropositive AZD1222 recipients at baseline numbered only five or six.

This clone was found once. Its antigen remains unknown. Clones were read by immunoSEQ multiplex PCR, and TCRdb kept only the in-frame ones, dropping some. The sample gives about 110,000 clones, just under 95% of which show up once; roughly 7.8% is in the top ten. The CDR3 is 14 residues long. V dropped 3 bases and J dropped 9; count of bases not matched to a gene: 7. Germline assignment: CDR1 SNHLY and CDR2 FYNNEI. The chain recombines TRBV2 with TRBJ2-1; the match to TRBD2 covers 8 bases. This clonotype was sampled from an adult in good health. The specimen was peripheral blood, collected on day 0 of AZD1222 vaccination. As DNA, the CDR3 is TGTGCCAGCAGTGACCGGGGGGGCCATGGTGAGCAGTTCTTC. It is translated as CASSDRGGHGEQFF.